This paragraph reports one TCR beta chain. These data are taken from a study of control samples from healthy donors and cancer patients. The repertoire was sequenced with immunoSEQ multiplex PCR; TCRdb's copy has only in-frame clones and lacks some. The sample carries roughly 48,000 clones, 75% to 95% recorded once. The CDR3 consists of 13 residues. Trimming took off 8 bases at V and 1 base at J, with 14 bases between the two ends. The germline CDR1 and CDR2 sequences are SQVTM and ANQGSEA. This chain joins TRBV29-1 and TRBJ1-1, with a tentative D call TRBD1 (5 bases). The specimen sequenced was PBMCs. The receptor comes from a woman in her forties with head and neck cancer. In DNA, the CDR3 is TGCAGCCTCCTTACGGGACCGAACACTGAAGCTTTCTTT. Translating gives CSLLTGPNTEAFF.